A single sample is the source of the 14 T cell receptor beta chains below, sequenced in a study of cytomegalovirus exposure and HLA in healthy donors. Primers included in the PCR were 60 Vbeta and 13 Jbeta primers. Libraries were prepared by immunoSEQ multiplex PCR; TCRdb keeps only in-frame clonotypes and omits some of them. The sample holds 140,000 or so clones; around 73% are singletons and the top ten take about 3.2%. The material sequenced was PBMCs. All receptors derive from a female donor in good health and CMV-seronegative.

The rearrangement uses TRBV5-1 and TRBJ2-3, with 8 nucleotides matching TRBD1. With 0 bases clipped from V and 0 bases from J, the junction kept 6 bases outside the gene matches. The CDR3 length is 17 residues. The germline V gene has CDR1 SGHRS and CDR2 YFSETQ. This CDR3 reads CASSLGAGGPSTDTQYF. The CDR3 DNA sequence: TGCGCCAGCAGCTTGGGGGCAGGGGGCCCTAGCACAGATACGCAGTATTTT.

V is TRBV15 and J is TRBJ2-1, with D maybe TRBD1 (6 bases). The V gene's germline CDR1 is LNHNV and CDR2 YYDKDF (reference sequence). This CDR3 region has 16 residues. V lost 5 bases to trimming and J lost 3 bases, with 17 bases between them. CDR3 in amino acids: CATSDPGRDNYNEQFF. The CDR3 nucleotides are TGTGCCACCAGCGACCCCGGAAGGGACAACTACAATGAGCAGTTCTTC.

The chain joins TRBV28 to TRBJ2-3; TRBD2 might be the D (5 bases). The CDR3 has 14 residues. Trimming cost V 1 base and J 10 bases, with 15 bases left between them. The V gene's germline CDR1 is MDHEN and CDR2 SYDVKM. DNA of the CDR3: TGTGCCAGCAGTTTATCCTCGCCTTACGGGGCGCAGTATTTT. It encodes CASSLSSPYGAQYF.

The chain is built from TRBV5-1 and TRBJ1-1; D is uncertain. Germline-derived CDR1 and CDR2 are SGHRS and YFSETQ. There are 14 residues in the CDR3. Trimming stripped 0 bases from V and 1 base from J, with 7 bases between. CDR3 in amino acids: CASSLGPTNTEAFF. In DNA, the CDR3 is TGCGCCAGCAGCTTGGGTCCTACGAACACTGAAGCTTTCTTT.

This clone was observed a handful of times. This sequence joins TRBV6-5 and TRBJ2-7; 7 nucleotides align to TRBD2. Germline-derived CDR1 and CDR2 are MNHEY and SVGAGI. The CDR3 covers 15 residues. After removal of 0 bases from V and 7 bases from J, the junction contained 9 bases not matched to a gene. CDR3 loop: CASSYSMNSGGEQYF. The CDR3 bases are TGTGCCAGCAGTTACTCGATGAACTCGGGAGGAGAGCAGTACTTC.

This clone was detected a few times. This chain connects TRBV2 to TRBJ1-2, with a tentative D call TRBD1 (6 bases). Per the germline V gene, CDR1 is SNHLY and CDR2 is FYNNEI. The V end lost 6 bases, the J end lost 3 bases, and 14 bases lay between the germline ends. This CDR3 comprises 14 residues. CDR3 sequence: CASRYRETDYGYTF. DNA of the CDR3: TGTGCCAGCAGATACAGGGAGACCGACTATGGCTACACCTTC.

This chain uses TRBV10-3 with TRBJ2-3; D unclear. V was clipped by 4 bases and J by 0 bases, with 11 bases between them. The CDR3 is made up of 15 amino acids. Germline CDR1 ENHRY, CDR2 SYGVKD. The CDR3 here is CAISASFGSTDTQYF. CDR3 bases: TGTGCCATCAGTGCTTCGTTTGGCAGCACAGATACGCAGTATTTT.

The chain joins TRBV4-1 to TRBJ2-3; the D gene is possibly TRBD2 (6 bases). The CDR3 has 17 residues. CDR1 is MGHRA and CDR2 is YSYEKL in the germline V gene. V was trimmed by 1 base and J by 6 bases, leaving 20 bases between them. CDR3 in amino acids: CASSQGGTQRIDDTQYF. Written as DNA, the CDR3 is TGCGCCAGCAGCCAAGGCGGGACTCAGAGAATTGATGATACGCAGTATTTT.

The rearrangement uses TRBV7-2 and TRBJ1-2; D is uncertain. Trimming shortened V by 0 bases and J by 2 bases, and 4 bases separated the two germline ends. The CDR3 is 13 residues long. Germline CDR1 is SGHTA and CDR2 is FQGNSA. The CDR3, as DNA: TGTGCCAGCAGCTTAGCAGAGAACTATGGCTACACCTTC. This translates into CASSLAENYGYTF.

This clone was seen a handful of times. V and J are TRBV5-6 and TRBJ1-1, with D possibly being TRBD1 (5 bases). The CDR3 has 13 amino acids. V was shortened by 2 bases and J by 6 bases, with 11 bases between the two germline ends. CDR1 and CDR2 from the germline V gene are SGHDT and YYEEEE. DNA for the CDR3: TGTGCCAGCAGCTTTGGAGGGACCCCTGAAGCTTTCTTT. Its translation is CASSFGGTPEAFF.

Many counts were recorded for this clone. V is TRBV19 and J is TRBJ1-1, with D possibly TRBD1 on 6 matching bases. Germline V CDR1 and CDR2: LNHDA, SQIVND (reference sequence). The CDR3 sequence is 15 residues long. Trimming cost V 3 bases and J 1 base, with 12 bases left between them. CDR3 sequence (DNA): TGTGCCAGTAGTATCTCGGACAGCAGGAACACTGAAGCTTTCTTT. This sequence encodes CASSISDSRNTEAFF.

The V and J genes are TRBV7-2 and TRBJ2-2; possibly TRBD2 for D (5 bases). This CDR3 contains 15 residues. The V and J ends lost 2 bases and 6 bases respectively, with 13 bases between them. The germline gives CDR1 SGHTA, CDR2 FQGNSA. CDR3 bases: TGTGCCAGCAGCTTATCGGGAATGGCAGCCGGGGAGCTGTTTTTT. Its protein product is CASSLSGMAAGELFF.

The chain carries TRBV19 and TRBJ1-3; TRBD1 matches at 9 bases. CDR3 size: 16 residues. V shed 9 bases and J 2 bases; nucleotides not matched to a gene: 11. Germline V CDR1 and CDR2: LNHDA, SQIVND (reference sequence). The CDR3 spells CASLRGTGSTGNTIYF. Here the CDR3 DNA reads TGTGCCAGCCTGCGGGGGACAGGGTCTACTGGAAACACCATATATTTT.

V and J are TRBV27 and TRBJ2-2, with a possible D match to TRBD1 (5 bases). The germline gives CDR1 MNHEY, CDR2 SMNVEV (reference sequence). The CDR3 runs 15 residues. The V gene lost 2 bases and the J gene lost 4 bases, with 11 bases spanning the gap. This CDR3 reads CASSLVAGPTGELFF. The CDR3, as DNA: TGTGCCAGCAGTTTAGTGGCAGGGCCCACCGGGGAGCTGTTTTTT.